The 32 T cell receptor beta chains below were found in one sample sequenced in a study of T cell repertoires in cytomegalovirus infection. TCRdb reprocessed the reads with MiXCR, giving one entry per CDR3 protein. This sample carries a few hundred thousand distinct CDR3 sequences, around 27% of them seen once, and the ten largest clones take less than 15%. The specimen was PBMCs. All receptors come from a human donor in good health (CMV status not recorded). Some clones in this sample may be carry-over from other donors' samples.

The V and J genes are TRBV6-1 and TRBJ1-1, with D hard to call. V lost 3 bases to trimming and J lost 11 bases, with 16 bases between them. CDR3 length: 13 amino acids. Germline CDR1 and CDR2: MNHNS and SASEGT. The CDR3 sequence: CASSEQEGSWAFF. The CDR3 DNA is TGTGCCAGCAGTGAGCAGGAGGGTTCATGGGCTTTCTTT.

This clonotype was counted only a few times. The V and J genes are TRBV28 and TRBJ2-5; 8 bases map to TRBD2. Germline CDR1 and CDR2: MDHEN and SYDVKM. The V segment lost 2 bases and the J segment 3 bases; nucleotides outside the gene matches: 8. This CDR3 spans 16 amino acids. The CDR3 nucleotides are TGTGCCAGCAGTTTAGCGGGGGGTAAATCCGAAGAGACCCAGTACTTC. It yields the protein CASSLAGGKSEETQYF.

This clonotype was detected a few times. V is TRBV4-2 and J is TRBJ1-5; D is possibly TRBD1 (6 bases). V lost 2 bases, J lost 4 bases, and 21 bases lay in between. CDR3 length: 18 amino acids. Germline CDR1 is LGHNA and CDR2 is YNFKEQ. CDR3 in amino acids: CASSQPGWGTLRNQPQHF. The CDR3, as DNA: TGTGCCAGCAGCCAACCAGGGTGGGGGACACTTCGTAATCAGCCCCAGCATTTT.

The V call is TRBV20-1, the J call TRBJ2-5; TRBD2 matches 12 bases. The CDR3 has 14 amino acids. The germline V gene encodes CDR1 DFQATT and CDR2 SNEGSKA (reference sequence). V shed 5 bases and J 1 base; nucleotides not matched to a gene: 2. This chain's CDR3 is CSAWGLAGQETQYF. For the CDR3, the DNA is TGCAGTGCTTGGGGACTAGCGGGCCAAGAGACCCAGTACTTC.

This clonotype was detected ten times or more. The genes are TRBV5-6 and TRBJ1-4; D perhaps matches TRBD1 (6 bases). The CDR3 is made up of 13 amino acids. V was shortened by 6 bases and J by 8 bases, with 14 bases between the two germline ends. Germline values: CDR1 SGHDT, CDR2 YYEEEE. Here the CDR3 reads CASTRGLEEKLFF. DNA of the CDR3: TGTGCCAGCACGCGGGGGCTTGAGGAAAAACTGTTTTTT. The entire variable domain, with the rest obtained from reference TRBV5-6 and TRBJ1-4, is as follows: DAGVTQSPTHLIKTRGQQVTLRCSPKSGHDTVSWYQQALGQGPQFIFQYYEEEERQRGNFPDRFSGHQFPNYSSELNVNALLLGDSALYLCASTRGLEEKLFFGSGTQLSVL.

J is TRBJ2-7 and V is TRBV6-1, with TRBD1 matching over 10 bases. CDR1 and CDR2 from the germline V gene are MNHNS and SASEGT. Trimming cost V 6 bases and J 6 bases; bases outside gene matches: 11. This CDR3 has 15 residues. Here the CDR3 reads CASSAGYGTGAEQYV. CDR3 in DNA: TGTGCCAGCAGCGCTGGCTACGGGACAGGGGCCGAGCAGTACGTC.

At least ten counts were recorded for this clonotype. CDR3 bases: TGTGCCAGCGCACTCCTCTCTGGGGGGTCACTACGAGAGCAGTACTTC. This gives the protein CASALLSGGSLREQYF. The chain joins TRBV28 to TRBJ2-7, with D maybe TRBD2 (6 bases). The CDR3 consists of 16 residues. In germline, CDR1 is MDHEN, CDR2 SYDVKM. Trimming left V 8 bases short and J 7 bases short, with 27 bases between.

The V and J genes are TRBV7-3 and TRBJ2-1; D might be TRBD1 (6 bases). The CDR3 covers 16 residues. Germline CDR1 and CDR2: SGHTA and FQGTGA. The germline V and J ends were trimmed by 5 bases and 6 bases, with 20 bases remaining between them. The CDR3 nucleotides are TGTGCCAGCAGCCCGGAAAACAGGGTCGTTCGCAATGAGCAGTTCTTC. The encoded protein is CASSPENRVVRNEQFF.

This clonotype was observed a few times. This rearrangement joins TRBV7-2 to TRBJ2-1; tentative D call: TRBD2 (5 bases). Germline-derived CDR1 and CDR2 are SGHTA and FQGNSA. V was pared by 1 base and J by 3 bases, with 7 bases between. This CDR3 spans 14 amino acids. The CDR3 spells CASSLGEIYNEQFF. The CDR3 region has the DNA TGTGCCAGCAGCTTAGGGGAGATCTACAATGAGCAGTTCTTC.

This clonotype occurred many times. The chain uses TRBV7-2 and TRBJ1-2; TRBD1 matches 8 bases. Germline loops: CDR1 SGHTA, CDR2 FQGNSA. With V trimmed by 3 bases and J by 11 bases, 11 bases remained unmatched. CDR3 length equals 14 residues. This chain's CDR3 is CASSFRQGNSRYTF. For the CDR3, the DNA is TGTGCCAGCAGCTTCAGACAGGGGAATTCCCGATACACCTTC.

The chain carries TRBV10-3 and TRBJ2-7, with 11 bases lining up with TRBD2. V lost 0 bases, J lost 1 base, and 8 bases stayed unmatched. The CDR3 has 18 residues. CDR1 and CDR2 (germline): ENHRY, SYGVKD. The CDR3 sequence is CAISESLAGGPGSYEQYV. CDR3 nucleotides: TGTGCCATCAGTGAGTCGTTAGCGGGAGGGCCTGGATCCTACGAGCAGTACGTC.

The chain uses TRBV12-3 or TRBV12-4 and TRBJ1-1, with TRBD1 matching over 8 bases. CDR3 length: 14 amino acids. The V gene end was trimmed by 7 bases and the J gene end by 1 base; junction bases not matched to a gene: 5. CDR3 in amino acids: CASIRQGPNTEAFF. Here the CDR3 DNA reads TGTGCCAGCATCCGACAGGGGCCGAACACTGAAGCTTTCTTT.

This clonotype was counted between two and nine times. The J gene is TRBJ2-7, the V gene TRBV7-9, with D perhaps assigned TRBD1 or TRBD2 (6 bases each). The CDR3 sequence is 11 residues long. Between the trimmed V and J ends, which lost 11 bases and 5 bases, there was a span of 13 bases. Germline V gene lookup returns CDR1 SEHNR and CDR2 FQNEAQ (reference sequence). The CDR3 sequence: CAVGGLHEQYF. For the CDR3, the DNA is TGTGCCGTAGGGGGACTCCACGAGCAGTACTTC.

About this clonotype itself: A much larger clone is a single base away; this may be a read error. This rearrangement joins TRBV7-2 to TRBJ2-1; 11 nucleotides line up with TRBD2. The junction had 9 bases not matched to a gene; V was cut back by 5 bases and J by 9 bases. This CDR3 region has 15 residues. CDR1 is SGHTA, CDR2 FQGNSA, per germline. CDR3 sequence: CASSTRNSGGVEQFF. The CDR3 DNA is TGTGCCAGCAGCACCCGGAATAGCGGGGGGGTTGAGCAGTTCTTC.

The sample holds a few counts of this clonotype. The chain joins TRBV5-1 to TRBJ2-1; no definite D call. The CDR3 covers 12 residues. From germline, CDR1 is SGHRS and CDR2 YFSETQ. Trimming took 1 base from V and 12 from J, leaving 11 bases between them. The chain's CDR3 is CASSLLGGRQFF. CDR3 DNA sequence: TGCGCCAGCAGCTTGCTGGGCGGCCGGCAGTTCTTC.

J is TRBJ2-7 and V is TRBV6-1; D may match TRBD1 or TRBD2 (6 bases each). With 4 bases removed from V and 0 bases from J, the gap between germline ends came to 10 bases. CDR1 is MNHNS, CDR2 SASEGT, per germline. The CDR3 is 14 residues long. The CDR3 DNA reads as TGTGCCAGCAGTGTAGGGGGGCGCTCCTACGAGCAGTACGTC. Protein: CASSVGGRSYEQYV.

The table lists this clonotype with a few counts. The chain links TRBV7-3 to TRBJ2-2, with unresolved D. V was cut by 1 base and J by 6 bases, with 18 bases left in between. This CDR3 is built from 17 residues. Germline V gene lookup returns CDR1 SGHTA and CDR2 FQGTGA. For the CDR3, the DNA is TGTGCCAGCAGCTTAAATCGTGTGGCAGGACCCCCCGGGGAGCTGTTTTTT. It encodes CASSLNRVAGPPGELFF.

The chain carries TRBV6-6 and TRBJ2-3; the D gene is possibly TRBD2 (5 bases). V was pared by 7 bases and J by 1 base, with 15 bases between. The CDR3 length is 15 residues. Germline-derived CDR1 and CDR2 are MNHNY and SVGAGI (reference sequence). The CDR3 DNA sequence: TGTGCCAGCACCTCTGCGGGTGCGGGCACAGATACGCAGTATTTT. The encoded protein is CASTSAGAGTDTQYF.

The chain joins TRBV7-6 to TRBJ2-2; TRBD2 matches at 12 bases. The germline V gene encodes CDR1 SGHVS and CDR2 FNYEAQ. The ends lost 1 base at V and 6 bases at J; junction bases unmatched: 6. The length of the CDR3 is 17 residues. CDR3 amino acids: CASSLEPSGRASGELFF. CDR3 in DNA: TGTGCCAGCAGCTTAGAACCTAGCGGGAGGGCCTCCGGGGAGCTGTTTTTT. The complete variable domain, with remaining parts taken from reference TRBV7-6 and TRBJ2-2, reads GAGVSQSPRYKVTKRGQDVALRCDPISGHVSLYWYRQALGQGPEFLTYFNYEAQQDKSGLPNDRFSAERPEGSISTLTIQRTEQRDSAMYRCASSLEPSGRASGELFFGEGSRLTVL.

The rearrangement joins TRBV6-6 to TRBJ2-1, with 13 bases fitting TRBD2. V dropped 2 bases and J dropped 13; count of bases not matched to a gene: 8. The germline V gene has CDR1 MNHNY and CDR2 SVGAGI (reference sequence). This CDR3 is 15 amino acids long. Here the CDR3 DNA reads TGTGCCAGCAGTTACGGGACTAGCGGGATACGGGATCAGTTCTTC. Its protein is CASSYGTSGIRDQFF.

This clonotype has more than one count but fewer than ten. The V call is TRBV10-3, the J call TRBJ2-7; D unclear. CDR1 ENHRY and CDR2 SYGVKD come from the germline V gene. This CDR3 is 14 amino acids long. Trimming shortened V by 2 bases and J by 2 bases, and 10 bases separated the two germline ends. The DNA of the CDR3 is TGTGCCATCAGTGAGCAAGGAGTTCCCTACGAGCAGTACTTC. This translates into CAISEQGVPYEQYF.

The CDR3: CASSFPGPARNTIYF. The CDR3 nucleotides read TGTGCCAGCAGTTTTCCGGGACCGGCGCGCAACACCATATATTTT. V is TRBV12-3 or TRBV12-4 and J is TRBJ1-3; D possibly corresponds to TRBD1 (5 bases). Trimming took off 3 bases at V and 7 bases at J, with 16 bases between the two ends. The CDR3 runs 15 residues.

This clonotype was picked up a small number of times. The chain links TRBV4-3 to TRBJ2-2; 9 bases are shared with TRBD2. V was pared by 5 bases and J by 3 bases, with 7 bases of the junction left unmatched. The CDR3 extends over 16 amino acids. The germline gives CDR1 LGHNA, CDR2 YSLEER. CDR3 sequence reads: CASSSLVAGDTGELFF. CDR3 bases: TGCGCCAGCAGCTCCCTTGTAGCGGGGGACACCGGGGAGCTGTTTTTT.

The rearrangement links TRBV10-3 to TRBJ2-4; 12 positions match TRBD1. Germline V gives CDR1 ENHRY, CDR2 SYGVKD. This CDR3 spans 18 amino acids. With 6 bases clipped from V and 1 base from J, the junction kept 10 bases outside the gene matches. The CDR3 sequence: CAISPGQGADVAKNIQYF. CDR3 in DNA: TGTGCCATCAGCCCGGGACAGGGGGCGGATGTGGCCAAAAACATTCAGTACTTC.

The chain has TRBV2 and TRBJ2-6; D may be TRBD2 (6 bases). The CDR3 covers 16 residues. Germline CDR1 reads SNHLY; CDR2 reads FYNNEI. The V and J ends lost 2 bases and 0 bases respectively, with 8 bases between them. The chain's CDR3 is CASSEPGSSGANVLTF. The CDR3 DNA reads TGTGCCAGCAGTGAACCCGGGAGCTCTGGGGCCAACGTCCTGACTTTC.

This clonotype has only a few counts. The V gene is TRBV12-3 or TRBV12-4, the J gene TRBJ1-1; D gene uncertain. Trimming took 6 bases from V and 5 from J, leaving 13 bases between them. This CDR3 comprises 13 residues. The CDR3 sequence is CASRRTTWTEAFF. Here the CDR3 DNA reads TGTGCCAGCAGAAGGACCACCTGGACTGAAGCTTTCTTT.

In this sample, this clonotype turned up many times. The CDR3 protein is CASSSSSGQETQYF. In DNA form, the CDR3 reads TGTGCCAGCAGCTCCTCTAGCGGCCAAGAGACCCAGTACTTC. The chain has TRBV11-1 and TRBJ2-5, with 7 positions matching TRBD2. The germline gives CDR1 SGHAT, CDR2 FQDESV (reference sequence). V lost 4 bases to trimming and J lost 1 base; unmatched junction nucleotides: 3. There are 14 residues in the CDR3.

This clonotype has more than one count but fewer than ten. This chain joins TRBV4-3 and TRBJ1-5; D is perhaps TRBD1 (6 bases). V was shortened by 4 bases and J by 4 bases, with 14 bases between the two germline ends. Germline loops: CDR1 LGHNA, CDR2 YSLEER. The CDR3 has 15 residues. The CDR3 loop reads CASSPAGHPNQPQHF. DNA for the CDR3: TGCGCCAGCAGCCCGGCGGGACATCCGAATCAGCCCCAGCATTTT.

This clonotype was seen a few times. The genes are TRBV9 and TRBJ2-5; a weak D match, TRBD2 (6 bases). Looked up from germline, CDR1 is SGDLS and CDR2 is YYNGEE. Between the trimmed V and J ends, which lost 3 bases and 4 bases, there was a span of 13 bases. This CDR3 contains 14 residues. The CDR3 reads CASSARGGIETQYF. In DNA, the CDR3 is TGTGCCAGCAGCGCCCGAGGAGGGATAGAGACCCAGTACTTC.

This clonotype was detected a few times. This rearrangement joins TRBV19 to TRBJ1-2; D uncertain. This CDR3 contains 18 residues. From germline, CDR1 is LNHDA and CDR2 SQIVND (reference sequence). Between the trimmed V and J ends, which lost 6 bases and 2 bases, there was a span of 25 bases. The chain's CDR3 is CASSVTWTAAERNYGYTF. DNA of the CDR3: TGTGCCAGTAGCGTTACCTGGACGGCGGCTGAACGAAACTATGGCTACACCTTC.

The J gene is TRBJ1-5, the V gene TRBV4-2; D possibly corresponds to TRBD1 (6 bases). CDR3 length: 14 amino acids. With 1 base removed from V and 5 bases from J, the gap between germline ends came to 9 bases. Germline loops: CDR1 LGHNA, CDR2 YNFKEQ. The CDR3 loop reads CASSQGTADQPQHF. CDR3 bases: TGTGCCAGCAGCCAAGGGACAGCCGATCAGCCCCAGCATTTT.

This clonotype occurred once. V gene TRBV11-2 combines with J gene TRBJ1-2; the match to TRBD1 covers 9 bases. V shed 5 bases, J shed 8 bases, and the junction held 9 bases outside the gene matches. Germline CDR1 is SGHAT and CDR2 is FQNNGV. CDR3 length: 14 amino acids. This chain's CDR3 is CASSLRTGVGGYTF. The CDR3 DNA reads TGTGCCAGCAGCCTAAGGACAGGGGTTGGGGGCTACACCTTC.